The source of this T cell receptor beta chain is a study of blood T cell repertoires in COVID-19. Authors' processing steps: Quantification of nucleated cells was approximated via reference gene primer amplification. Sequenced by immunoSEQ multiplex PCR; TCRdb stores in-frame clones only, minus some. V, J and clone size reflect that table, while D and trimming were determined from the DNA. This sample has about 360,000 clones, with 86% found just once. Trimming shortened V by 4 bases and J by 3 bases, and 16 bases separated the two germline ends. The CDR3 is 17 residues long. Germline values: CDR1 MNHNS, CDR2 SASEGT.

This sequence joins TRBV6-1 and TRBJ2-6; possibly TRBD2 for D (6 bases). This receptor was taken from a woman aged 55-70 years with COVID-19, enrolled during active disease. The sequenced sample was peripheral blood. CDR3 nucleotides: TGTGCCAGCAGTGCTCGGAGGGACGCTGGTGGGGCCAACGTCCTGACTTTC. This translates into CASSARRDAGGANVLTF.